A single sample is the source of the 25 T cell receptor beta chains below, sequenced in a study of monozygotic twins with cystic fibrosis. Sequencing used immunoSEQ multiplex PCR; TCRdb keeps in-frame clones, though not all of them. This sample has over 30,000 clones; around nine tenths occur once, and the top ten carry under 0.25%. The material sequenced was blood. These receptors all stem from a boy aged 2 to 10 with cystic fibrosis.

The chain is built from TRBV5-6 and TRBJ2-3; 7 nucleotides agree with TRBD2. With 0 bases clipped from V and 4 bases from J, the junction kept 5 bases outside the gene matches. There are 15 residues in the CDR3. Germline values: CDR1 SGHDT, CDR2 YYEEEE. The CDR3 is CASSLESGVADTQYF. The DNA for the CDR3 is TGTGCCAGCAGCTTGGAAAGCGGGGTCGCAGATACGCAGTATTTT.

The chain combines TRBV18 with TRBJ2-2, with no clear D. The CDR3 contains 16 residues. Trimming shortened V by 0 bases and J by 5 bases, and 13 bases separated the two germline ends. Germline-derived CDR1 and CDR2 are KGHSH and LQKENI. CDR3 nucleotides: TGTGCCAGCTCACCACCGGGTAGATCAAAAACCGGGGAGCTGTTTTTT. Its translation is CASSPPGRSKTGELFF.

The chain employs TRBV11-2 and TRBJ2-5, with 7 positions matching TRBD1. The CDR3 extends over 15 amino acids. Trimming took 1 base from V and 0 from J; bases not matched to a gene: 2. Germline CDR1 is SGHAT and CDR2 is FQNNGV. The CDR3 bases are TGTGCCAGCAGCTTAGTAGGGGGCTACCAAGAGACCCAGTACTTC. Translation: CASSLVGGYQETQYF.

The sample holds one count of this clone. The V and J genes are TRBV5-4 and TRBJ1-3; the D is unclear. Trimming pared 0 bases from V and 4 bases from J, leaving 14 bases between. CDR1 is SGHNT and CDR2 is YYREEE in the germline V gene (reference sequence). CDR3 length equals 16 residues. The CDR3 sequence: CASSLGTAVMGNTIYF. DNA for the CDR3: TGTGCCAGCAGCTTGGGAACTGCGGTGATGGGAAACACCATATATTTT.

The chain combines TRBV9 with TRBJ2-3, with TRBD2 identical over 15 bases. The CDR3 runs to 17 residues. Germline V gives CDR1 SGDLS, CDR2 YYNGEE. V was clipped by 4 bases and J by 3 bases; unmatched bases: 6. CDR3 amino acids: CASSPGLAGGRTDTQYF. CDR3 nucleotides: TGTGCCAGCAGCCCGGGACTAGCGGGGGGTAGAACAGATACGCAGTATTTT.

The chain employs TRBV6-5 and TRBJ2-3; D may be TRBD2 (6 bases). CDR1 is MNHEY and CDR2 is SVGAGI in the germline V gene. Between the trimmed V and J ends, which lost 6 bases and 4 bases, there was a span of 14 bases. This CDR3 has 14 amino acids. CDR3 loop: CASSPRGRSDTQYF. CDR3 coding DNA: TGTGCCAGCAGCCCCCGGGGGAGGTCAGATACGCAGTATTTT.

CDR3 loop: CASSTQSYEQYF. CDR3 bases: TGTGCCAGCAGCACCCAATCCTACGAGCAGTACTTC. The V gene is TRBV5-6, the J gene TRBJ2-7; D remains ambiguous. Trimming removed 4 bases at V and 1 base at J, with 6 bases between. The germline V gene has CDR1 SGHDT and CDR2 YYEEEE. This CDR3 contains 12 residues.

This rearrangement joins TRBV7-8 to TRBJ2-5; the match to TRBD2 covers 11 bases. With V trimmed by 3 bases and J by 5 bases, 5 bases remained unmatched. Germline V gene data show CDR1 as SGHVS and CDR2 as FQNEAQ. This CDR3 comprises 15 residues. CDR3 coding DNA: TGTGCCAGCAGCTTTTTAGCGGGGGGGCCGGAGACCCAGTACTTC. This codes for CASSFLAGGPETQYF.

This clone was recorded once. This chain connects TRBV6-5 to TRBJ1-5; D is perhaps TRBD1 (6 bases). The CDR3 runs to 14 residues. Trimming removed 1 base from V and 4 bases from J, with 8 bases in between. CDR1 and CDR2 (germline): MNHEY, SVGAGI. The CDR3 here is CASSYLGGNQPQHF. CDR3 in DNA: TGTGCCAGCAGTTACTTAGGGGGGAATCAGCCCCAGCATTTT.

The chain recombines TRBV6-6 with TRBJ1-1; 7 bases are a match to TRBD1. This CDR3 is 15 amino acids long. V was clipped by 2 bases and J by 0 bases; unmatched bases: 3. Germline V CDR1 and CDR2: MNHNY, SVGAGI (reference sequence). CDR3 in amino acids: CASSYEGQVNTEAFF. Written as DNA, the CDR3 is TGTGCCAGCAGTTACGAAGGACAGGTGAACACTGAAGCTTTCTTT.

The chain couples TRBV7-9 to TRBJ2-7; the D gene could be TRBD1 or TRBD2 (5 bases each). Germline-derived CDR1 and CDR2 are SEHNR and FQNEAQ (reference sequence). V was pared by 4 bases and J by 3 bases, with 19 bases between. The CDR3 is made up of 16 amino acids. Here the CDR3 DNA reads TGTGCCAGCAGCTCCCTCGGGGCCCCTCGAGGCTACGAGCAGTACTTC. Translated: CASSSLGAPRGYEQYF.

V gene TRBV7-9 combines with J gene TRBJ1-2, with a tentative D call TRBD1 (6 bases). CDR1 SEHNR and CDR2 FQNEAQ come from the germline V gene (reference sequence). This CDR3 is 14 amino acids long. The ends were cut back, 4 bases at V and 2 bases at J, with 11 bases in the middle. CDR3 amino acids: CASSWGGSNYGYTF. As DNA, the CDR3 is TGTGCCAGCAGCTGGGGGGGCAGCAACTATGGCTACACCTTC.

The CDR3 coding sequence is TGTGCCACCAGCAGAGTTGGGAATTCACCCCTCCACTTT. Translation gives CATSRVGNSPLHF. The V and J genes are TRBV15 and TRBJ1-6, with D unclear. With 1 base removed from V and 7 bases from J, the gap between germline ends came to 5 bases. Per the germline V gene, CDR1 is LNHNV and CDR2 is YYDKDF (reference sequence). This CDR3 comprises 13 residues.

This rearrangement joins TRBV9 to TRBJ2-6; weak D call: TRBD1 (5 bases). The CDR3 spans 17 residues. Per germline, CDR1 SGDLS and CDR2 YYNGEE. The V gene lost 3 bases and the J gene lost 0 bases, with 13 bases spanning the gap. This CDR3 reads CASSDDREASGANVLTF. DNA for the CDR3: TGTGCCAGCAGCGACGACAGAGAAGCCTCTGGGGCCAACGTCCTGACTTTC.

The chain has TRBV7-2 and TRBJ2-1, with 7 bases fitting TRBD2. CDR3 length equals 15 residues. Germline assignment: CDR1 SGHTA and CDR2 FQGNSA. V was pared by 5 bases and J by 6 bases, with 10 bases of the junction left unmatched. In DNA form, the CDR3 reads TGTGCCAGCAGCCCCCGGGGCGGGGGAACCAATGAGCAGTTCTTC. Translation gives CASSPRGGGTNEQFF.

This chain uses TRBV11-2 with TRBJ1-3, with unresolved D. The V and J ends lost 8 bases and 0 bases respectively, with 17 bases between them. Germline-derived CDR1 and CDR2 are SGHAT and FQNNGV. The CDR3 is 16 residues long. CDR3 sequence: CASGSFDISSGNTIYF. CDR3 coding DNA: TGTGCCAGCGGATCCTTTGACATTAGCTCTGGAAACACCATATATTTT.

This chain connects TRBV6-5 to TRBJ2-7; 12 positions match TRBD1. This CDR3 has 15 residues. The J segment lost 7 bases and the V segment lost 10 bases, leaving 14 bases of the junction unmatched. Germline loops: CDR1 MNHEY, CDR2 SVGAGI. CDR3 nucleotides: TGTGCCACCAACGACGAGGGGACAGGGGGCCGGGAGCAGTACTTC. It codes for CATNDEGTGGREQYF.

The chain joins TRBV10-3 to TRBJ2-7; tentative D call: TRBD1 (6 bases). CDR3 length: 14 amino acids. CDR1 ENHRY and CDR2 SYGVKD come from the germline V gene. V lost 2 bases to trimming and J lost 0 bases, with 8 bases between them. The CDR3 sequence is CAISETGFSYEQYF. The CDR3 nucleotides read TGTGCCATCAGTGAGACAGGGTTCTCCTACGAGCAGTACTTC.

The V gene is TRBV5-5, the J gene TRBJ1-1, with TRBD1 as a possible D gene (5 bases). Trimming took off 0 bases at V and 1 base at J, with 10 bases between the two ends. CDR1 SGHKS and CDR2 YYEKEE come from the germline V gene (reference sequence). This CDR3 has 15 residues. In DNA, the CDR3 is TGTGCCAGCAGCTTGGATACGGGACGGAACACTGAAGCTTTCTTT. Its translation is CASSLDTGRNTEAFF.

The V and J genes are TRBV19 and TRBJ2-1, with 8 positions matching TRBD2. V trimming: 2 bases; J trimming: 10 bases; junction bases outside the gene matches: 7. The CDR3 consists of 14 residues. Germline CDR1 LNHDA, CDR2 SQIVND (reference sequence). This CDR3 is CASSIRGLVYEQFF. The CDR3 coding sequence is TGTGCCAGTAGTATACGGGGACTAGTTTACGAGCAGTTCTTC.

This clone showed up just once. V and J are TRBV27 and TRBJ2-7, with a weak D call TRBD2 (6 bases). This CDR3 spans 13 amino acids. The germline V gene has CDR1 MNHEY and CDR2 SMNVEV (reference sequence). Trimming removed 0 bases from V and 6 bases from J, with 9 bases in between. The CDR3 loop is CASSLSIGSEQYF. DNA of the CDR3: TGTGCCAGCAGTTTATCGATCGGGAGCGAGCAGTACTTC.

V and J are TRBV9 and TRBJ2-5; no clear D gene. This CDR3 comprises 15 residues. Germline loops: CDR1 SGDLS, CDR2 YYNGEE. V dropped 0 bases and J dropped 2 bases, with 11 bases sitting between them. CDR3 in DNA: TGTGCCAGCAGCGTAGACTGGGCCCCACAAGAGACCCAGTACTTC. As protein: CASSVDWAPQETQYF.

This clone was detected only a few times. For the CDR3, the DNA is TGTGCCAGCAGCTGGGGGACAGAGACTAACTATGGCTACACCTTC. Amino acids: CASSWGTETNYGYTF. V is TRBV11-2 and J is TRBJ1-2, with TRBD1 identical over 7 bases. The V and J ends lost 4 bases and 0 bases, in that order; junction bases with no gene match: 5. CDR3 length equals 15 residues. CDR1 is SGHAT and CDR2 is FQNNGV in the germline V gene.

The rearrangement links TRBV7-9 to TRBJ2-1; perhaps TRBD1 as D (5 bases). The CDR3 spans 14 residues. Trimming took 6 bases from V and 5 from J, leaving 14 bases between them. Germline assignment: CDR1 SEHNR and CDR2 FQNEAQ (reference sequence). The CDR3 spells CASSPRWGHNEQFF. CDR3 DNA: TGTGCCAGCAGTCCCCGATGGGGCCACAATGAGCAGTTCTTC.

J is TRBJ2-3 and V is TRBV7-3; no definite D call. CDR1 and CDR2 from the germline V gene are SGHTA and FQGTGA. Between the trimmed V and J ends, which lost 4 bases and 2 bases, there was a span of 4 bases. The CDR3 is 12 amino acids. The CDR3 loop is CASSSNTDTQYF. DNA for the CDR3: TGTGCCAGCAGCTCCAACACAGATACGCAGTATTTT.